This entry lists 4 T cell receptor beta chains sequenced from one sample in a study of blood T cell repertoires in COVID-19. Produced via immunoSEQ multiplex PCR; TCRdb's table is partial and in-frame only. This table holds approximately 210,000 clones, over 70% found once. Specimen: peripheral blood. These receptor sequences come from a man between 50 and 59 years old with active or convalescent COVID-19.

This chain connects TRBV27 to TRBJ2-1; 7 bases line up with TRBD1. CDR1 and CDR2 from the germline V gene are MNHEY and SMNVEV (reference sequence). V was pared by 5 bases and J by 0 bases, with 10 bases of the junction left unmatched. The CDR3 extends over 17 amino acids. The CDR3 here is CASSHRQGLNSYNEQFF. For the CDR3, the DNA is TGTGCCAGCAGTCACCGACAGGGCCTAAACTCCTACAATGAGCAGTTCTTC.

The J gene is TRBJ1-3, the V gene TRBV25-1; possible D gene TRBD1, 5 bases. V was trimmed by 4 bases and J by 9 bases, leaving 13 bases between them. CDR1 is MGHDK, CDR2 SYGVNS, per germline. This CDR3 spans 13 amino acids. The CDR3 reads CASSGGPGGTIYF. As DNA, the CDR3 is TGTGCCAGCAGTGGCGGACCGGGGGGCACCATATATTTT.

The V gene is TRBV5-1, the J gene TRBJ1-2; possible D gene TRBD1, 6 bases. This CDR3 region has 14 residues. CDR1 and CDR2 (germline): SGHRS, YFSETQ. V was pared by 0 bases and J by 7 bases, with 13 bases between. The CDR3 sequence: CASSLGDTERGYTF. The DNA of the CDR3 is TGCGCCAGCAGCTTGGGGGACACAGAACGTGGCTACACCTTC. Together with reference TRBV5-1 and TRBJ1-2, the CDR3 gives the full variable domain: KAGVTQTPRYLIKTRGQQVTLSCSPISGHRSVSWYQQTPGQGLQFLFEYFSETQRNKGNFPGRFSGRQFSNSRSEMNVSTLELGDSALYLCASSLGDTERGYTFGSGTRLTVV.

This clone was seen a single time. The V gene is TRBV5-1, the J gene TRBJ2-5, with 10 bases lining up with TRBD2. The CDR3 has 14 residues. Germline values: CDR1 SGHRS, CDR2 YFSETQ. With V trimmed by 0 bases and J by 4 bases, 0 bases remained unmatched. CDR3 DNA sequence: TGCGCCAGCAGCTTGGCTAGCGGGAGAGAGACCCAGTACTTC. Amino acid sequence: CASSLASGRETQYF.